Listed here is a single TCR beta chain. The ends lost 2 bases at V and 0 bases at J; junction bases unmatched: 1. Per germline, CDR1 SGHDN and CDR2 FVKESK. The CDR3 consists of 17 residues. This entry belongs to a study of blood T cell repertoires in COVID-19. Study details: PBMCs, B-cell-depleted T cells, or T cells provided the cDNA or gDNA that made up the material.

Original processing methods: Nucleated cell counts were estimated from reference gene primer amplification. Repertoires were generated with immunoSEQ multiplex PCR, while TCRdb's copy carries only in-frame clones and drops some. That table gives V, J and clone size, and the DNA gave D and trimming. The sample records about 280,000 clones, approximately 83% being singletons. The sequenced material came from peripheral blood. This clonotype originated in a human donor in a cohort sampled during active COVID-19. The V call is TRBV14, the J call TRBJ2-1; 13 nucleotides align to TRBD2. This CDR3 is CASSQRTSGSSYNEQFF. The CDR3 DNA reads TGTGCCAGCAGCCAAAGGACTAGCGGGAGCTCCTACAATGAGCAGTTCTTC.